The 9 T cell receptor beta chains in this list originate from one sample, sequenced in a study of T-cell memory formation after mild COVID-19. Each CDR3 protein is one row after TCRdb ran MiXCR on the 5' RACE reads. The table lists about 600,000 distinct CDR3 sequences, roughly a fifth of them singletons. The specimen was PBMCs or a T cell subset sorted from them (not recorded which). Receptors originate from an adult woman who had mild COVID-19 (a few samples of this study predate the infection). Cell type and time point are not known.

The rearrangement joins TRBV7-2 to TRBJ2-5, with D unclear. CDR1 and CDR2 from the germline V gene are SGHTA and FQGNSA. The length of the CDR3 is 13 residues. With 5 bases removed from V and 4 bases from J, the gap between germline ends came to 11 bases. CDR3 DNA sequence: TGTGCCAGCAGCCCCCGGATGGGAGAGACCCAGTACTTC. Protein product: CASSPRMGETQYF.

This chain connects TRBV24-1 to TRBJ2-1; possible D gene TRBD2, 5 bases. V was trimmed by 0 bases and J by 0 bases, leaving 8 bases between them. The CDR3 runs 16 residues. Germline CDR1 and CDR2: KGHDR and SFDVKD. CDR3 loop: CATSDLQGSSYNEQFF. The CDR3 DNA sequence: TGTGCCACCAGTGATTTGCAAGGGAGCTCCTACAATGAGCAGTTCTTC.

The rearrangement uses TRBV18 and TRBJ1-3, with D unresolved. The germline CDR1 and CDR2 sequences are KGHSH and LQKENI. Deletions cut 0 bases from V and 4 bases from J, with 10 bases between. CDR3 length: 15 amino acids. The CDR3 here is CASSPPVREGNTIYF. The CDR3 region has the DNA TGTGCCAGCTCACCACCTGTGAGGGAAGGAAACACCATATATTTT.

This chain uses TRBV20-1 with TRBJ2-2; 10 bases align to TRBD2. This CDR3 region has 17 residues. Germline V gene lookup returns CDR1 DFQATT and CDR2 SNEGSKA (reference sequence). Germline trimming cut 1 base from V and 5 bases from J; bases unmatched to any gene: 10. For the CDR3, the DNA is TGCAGTGCTAGAGCCCTAGCGGGGGCAGGCGGGACCGGGGAGCTGTTTTTT. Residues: CSARALAGAGGTGELFF.

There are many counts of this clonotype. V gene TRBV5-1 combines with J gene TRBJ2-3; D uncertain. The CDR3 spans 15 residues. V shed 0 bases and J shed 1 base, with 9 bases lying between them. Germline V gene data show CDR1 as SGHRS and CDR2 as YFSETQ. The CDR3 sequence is CASSLDLARTDTQYF. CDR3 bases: TGCGCCAGCAGCTTGGACTTAGCTCGCACAGATACGCAGTATTTT.

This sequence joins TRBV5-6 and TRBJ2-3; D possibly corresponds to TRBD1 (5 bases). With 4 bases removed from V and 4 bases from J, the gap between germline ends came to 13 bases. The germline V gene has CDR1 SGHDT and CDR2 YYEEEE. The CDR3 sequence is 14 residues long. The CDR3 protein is CASSQRSRADTQYF. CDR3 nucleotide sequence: TGTGCCAGCAGCCAGAGGAGCAGGGCAGATACGCAGTATTTT.

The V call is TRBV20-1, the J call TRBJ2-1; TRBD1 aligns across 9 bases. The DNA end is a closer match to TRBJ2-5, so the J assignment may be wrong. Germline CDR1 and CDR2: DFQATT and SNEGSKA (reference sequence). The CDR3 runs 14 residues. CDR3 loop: CSARDRTGEETQYF. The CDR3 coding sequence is TGCAGTGCTAGAGATAGGACAGGGGAAGAGACCCAGTACTTC.

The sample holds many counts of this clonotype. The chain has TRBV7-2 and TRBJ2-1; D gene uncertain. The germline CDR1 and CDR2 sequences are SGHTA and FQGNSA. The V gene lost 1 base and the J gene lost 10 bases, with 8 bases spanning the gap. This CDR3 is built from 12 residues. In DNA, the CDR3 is TGTGCCAGCAGCTTAGTGGGCGGAGAGCAGTTCTTC. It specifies CASSLVGGEQFF.

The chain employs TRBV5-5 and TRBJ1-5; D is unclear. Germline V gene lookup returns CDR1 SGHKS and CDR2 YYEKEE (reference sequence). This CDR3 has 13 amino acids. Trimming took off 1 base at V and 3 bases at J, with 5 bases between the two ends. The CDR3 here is CASSLYANQPQHF. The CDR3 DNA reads TGTGCCAGCAGCTTGTACGCCAATCAGCCCCAGCATTTT. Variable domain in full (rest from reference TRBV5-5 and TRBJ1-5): DAGVTQSPTHLIKTRGQQVTLRCSPISGHKSVSWYQQVLGQGPQFIFQYYEKEERGRGNFPDRFSARQFPNYSSELNVNALLLGDSALYLCASSLYANQPQHFGDGTRLSIL.